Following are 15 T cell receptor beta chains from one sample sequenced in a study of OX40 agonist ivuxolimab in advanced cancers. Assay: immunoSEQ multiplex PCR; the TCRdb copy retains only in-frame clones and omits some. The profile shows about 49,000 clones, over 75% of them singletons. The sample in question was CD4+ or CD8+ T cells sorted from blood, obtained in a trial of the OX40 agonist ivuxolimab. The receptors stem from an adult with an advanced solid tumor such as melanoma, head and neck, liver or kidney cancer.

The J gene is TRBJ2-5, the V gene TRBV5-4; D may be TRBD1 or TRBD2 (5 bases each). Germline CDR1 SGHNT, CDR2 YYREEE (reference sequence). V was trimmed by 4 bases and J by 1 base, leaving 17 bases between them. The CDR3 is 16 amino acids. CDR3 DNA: TGTGCCAGCAGCACTCAACTGGGGGAAGCCCAAGAGACCCAGTACTTC. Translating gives CASSTQLGEAQETQYF.

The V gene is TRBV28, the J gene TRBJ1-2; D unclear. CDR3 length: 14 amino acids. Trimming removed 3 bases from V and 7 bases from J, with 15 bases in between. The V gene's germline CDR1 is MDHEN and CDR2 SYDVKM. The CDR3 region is CASSFESGSPGYTF. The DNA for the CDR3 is TGTGCCAGCAGTTTTGAGTCCGGGTCTCCTGGCTACACCTTC.

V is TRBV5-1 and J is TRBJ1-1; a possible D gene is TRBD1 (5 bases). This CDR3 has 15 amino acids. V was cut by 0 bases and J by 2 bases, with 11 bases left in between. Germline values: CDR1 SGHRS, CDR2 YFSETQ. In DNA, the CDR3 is TGCGCCAGCAGCTTGGATCCAGGGCCTAACACTGAAGCTTTCTTT. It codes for CASSLDPGPNTEAFF. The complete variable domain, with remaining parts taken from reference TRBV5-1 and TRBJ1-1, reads KAGVTQTPRYLIKTRGQQVTLSCSPISGHRSVSWYQQTPGQGLQFLFEYFSETQRNKGNFPGRFSGRQFSNSRSEMNVSTLELGDSALYLCASSLDPGPNTEAFFGQGTRLTVV.

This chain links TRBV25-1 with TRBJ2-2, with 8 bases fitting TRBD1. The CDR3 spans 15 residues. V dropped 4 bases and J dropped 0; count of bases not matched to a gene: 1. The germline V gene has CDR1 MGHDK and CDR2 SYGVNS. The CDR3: CASSVDRANTGELFF. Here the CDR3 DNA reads TGTGCCAGCAGTGTGGACAGGGCGAACACCGGGGAGCTGTTTTTT.

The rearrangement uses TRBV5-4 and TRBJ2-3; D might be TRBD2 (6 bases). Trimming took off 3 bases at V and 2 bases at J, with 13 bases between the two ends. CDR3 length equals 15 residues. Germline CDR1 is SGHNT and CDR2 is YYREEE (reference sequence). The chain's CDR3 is CASSSQRASTDTQYF. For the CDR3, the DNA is TGTGCCAGCAGCTCCCAGCGGGCCTCCACAGATACGCAGTATTTT. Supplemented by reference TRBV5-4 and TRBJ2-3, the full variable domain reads ETGVTQSPTHLIKTRGQQVTLRCSSQSGHNTVSWYQQALGQGPQFIFQYYREEENGRGNFPPRFSGLQFPNYSSELNVNALELDDSALYLCASSSQRASTDTQYFGPGTRLTVL.

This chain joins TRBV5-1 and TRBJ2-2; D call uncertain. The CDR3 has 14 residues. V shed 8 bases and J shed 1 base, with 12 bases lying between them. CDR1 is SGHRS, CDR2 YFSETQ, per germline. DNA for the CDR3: TGCGCCAGTGGGAATCCGGTGAACACCGGGGAGCTGTTTTTT. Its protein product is CASGNPVNTGELFF.

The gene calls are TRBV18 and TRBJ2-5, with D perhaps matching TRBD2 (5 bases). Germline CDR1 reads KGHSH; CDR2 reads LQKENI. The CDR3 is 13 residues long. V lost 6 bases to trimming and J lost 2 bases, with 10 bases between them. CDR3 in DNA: TGTGCCAGCTCCCTAGCCCTTCAAGAGACCCAGTACTTC. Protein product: CASSLALQETQYF.

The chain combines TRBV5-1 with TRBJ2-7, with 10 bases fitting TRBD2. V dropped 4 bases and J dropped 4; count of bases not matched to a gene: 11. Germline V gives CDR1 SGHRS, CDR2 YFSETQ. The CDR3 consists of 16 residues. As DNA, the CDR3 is TGCGCCAGCAGCCGGACTAGCGGCCCGTCCGATTACGAGCAGTACTTC. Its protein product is CASSRTSGPSDYEQYF.

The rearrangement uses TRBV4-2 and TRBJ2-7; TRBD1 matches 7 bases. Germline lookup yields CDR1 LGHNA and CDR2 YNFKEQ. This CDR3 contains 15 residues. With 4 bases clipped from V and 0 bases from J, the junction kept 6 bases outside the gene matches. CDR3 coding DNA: TGTGCCAGCAGCCGAACAGGGGTAAGCTCCTACGAGCAGTACTTC. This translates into CASSRTGVSSYEQYF.

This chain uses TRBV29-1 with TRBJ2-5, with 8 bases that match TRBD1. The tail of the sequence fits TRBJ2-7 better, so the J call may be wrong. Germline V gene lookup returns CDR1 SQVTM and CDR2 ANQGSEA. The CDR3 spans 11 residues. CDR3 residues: CSVDRGYEQYF. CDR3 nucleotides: TGCAGCGTCGACAGGGGCTACGAGCAGTACTTC.

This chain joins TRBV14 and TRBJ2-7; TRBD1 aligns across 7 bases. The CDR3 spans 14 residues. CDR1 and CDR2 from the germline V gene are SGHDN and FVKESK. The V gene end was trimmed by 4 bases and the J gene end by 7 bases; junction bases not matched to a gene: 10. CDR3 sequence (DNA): TGTGCCAGCAGCCCGGACAGGAACTCTATTGAGCAGTACTTC. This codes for CASSPDRNSIEQYF.

CDR3 nucleotides: TGTGCCAGTAGTATGGGCAATCAGCCCCAGCATTTT. It encodes CASSMGNQPQHF. V gene TRBV19 combines with J gene TRBJ1-5; the D is unclear. CDR1 and CDR2 from the germline V gene are LNHDA and SQIVND (reference sequence). The V end lost 3 bases, the J end lost 2 bases, and 2 bases lay between the germline ends. CDR3 length: 12 residues.

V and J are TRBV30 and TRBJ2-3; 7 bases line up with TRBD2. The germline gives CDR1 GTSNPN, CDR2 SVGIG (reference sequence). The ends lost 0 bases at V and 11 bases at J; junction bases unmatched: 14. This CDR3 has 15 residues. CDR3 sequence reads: CAWSVLATGGLGQYF. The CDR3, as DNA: TGTGCCTGGAGTGTACTGGCAACGGGGGGTCTGGGGCAGTATTTT.

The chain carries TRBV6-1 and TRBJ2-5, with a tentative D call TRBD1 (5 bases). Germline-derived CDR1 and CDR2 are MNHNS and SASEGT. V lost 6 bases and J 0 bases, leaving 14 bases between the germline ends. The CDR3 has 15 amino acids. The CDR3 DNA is TGTGCCAGCAGGAACTATGACAGACACCAAGAGACCCAGTACTTC. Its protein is CASRNYDRHQETQYF.

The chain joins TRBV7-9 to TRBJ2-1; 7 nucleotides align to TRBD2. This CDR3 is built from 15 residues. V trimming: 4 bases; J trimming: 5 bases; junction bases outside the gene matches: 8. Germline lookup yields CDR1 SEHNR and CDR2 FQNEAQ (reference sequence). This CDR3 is CASSSLAGVDNEQFF. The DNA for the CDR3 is TGTGCCAGCAGCTCCCTTGCGGGAGTAGACAATGAGCAGTTCTTC.